The next 29 T cell receptor beta chains were all read from a single sample in a study of shared clonotypes between healthy human individuals. Clones were read by immunoSEQ multiplex PCR, and TCRdb kept only the in-frame ones, dropping some. The sample includes some 1,600,000 clones, under 99% seen only once; the top ten take roughly 0.45%. Material: naive CD4+ T cells sorted from blood. Subset of the sample: CD45RA+ positively selected. The source of these receptors is a young man in good health.

The chain carries TRBV7-2 and TRBJ2-1; D is undetermined. V was trimmed by 0 bases and J by 10 bases, leaving 10 bases between them. Per germline, CDR1 SGHTA and CDR2 FQGNSA. This CDR3 has 13 amino acids. This CDR3 reads CASSLAPHEEQFF. In DNA, the CDR3 is TGTGCCAGCAGCTTAGCCCCCCACGAAGAGCAGTTCTTC.

The chain links TRBV29-1 to TRBJ2-3; D not resolved. This CDR3 contains 14 residues. Germline V CDR1 and CDR2: SQVTM, ANQGSEA. The ends were cut back, 4 bases at V and 1 base at J, with 12 bases in the middle. The CDR3 nucleotides read TGCAGCGTTGGGTTAAGGACCCGCACAGATACGCAGTATTTT. Translation: CSVGLRTRTDTQYF.

The rearrangement links TRBV5-1 to TRBJ2-5; D gene unclear. With 1 base removed from V and 1 base from J, the gap between germline ends came to 14 bases. Germline V gives CDR1 SGHRS, CDR2 YFSETQ. The CDR3 covers 16 residues. CDR3 nucleotides: TGCGCCAGCAGCTTGAATCCGGTAAGGAGCCAAGAGACCCAGTACTTC. This gives the protein CASSLNPVRSQETQYF.

This chain connects TRBV15 to TRBJ2-2; D perhaps matches TRBD2 (5 bases). The germline CDR1 and CDR2 sequences are LNHNV and YYDKDF (reference sequence). The CDR3 covers 16 residues. V was cut by 3 bases and J by 1 base, with 12 bases left in between. CDR3 region: CATSREEPRNTGELFF. As DNA, the CDR3 is TGTGCCACCAGCAGGGAGGAGCCGCGGAACACCGGGGAGCTGTTTTTT.

The chain uses TRBV6-6 and TRBJ1-3; unclear D gene. V gave up 6 bases and J gave up 0 bases, with 12 bases separating them. The length of the CDR3 is 15 residues. CDR1 and CDR2 from the germline V gene are MNHNY and SVGAGI (reference sequence). The CDR3 spells CASSPPGFSGNTIYF. In DNA form, the CDR3 reads TGTGCCAGCAGCCCACCCGGGTTCTCTGGAAACACCATATATTTT.

The rearrangement links TRBV10-3 to TRBJ1-2, with 9 bases lining up with TRBD1. CDR3 length: 15 residues. V gave up 8 bases and J gave up 3 bases; unmatched junction bases: 10. Germline loops: CDR1 ENHRY, CDR2 SYGVKD. The DNA for the CDR3 is TGTGCCATCGGGCGCCCGGGACAGGGCCACTATGGCTACACCTTC. Its translation: CAIGRPGQGHYGYTF.

J is TRBJ2-3 and V is TRBV29-1; D may correspond to TRBD1 or TRBD2 (5 bases each). There are 13 residues in the CDR3. The V end lost 6 bases, the J end lost 2 bases, and 12 bases lay between the germline ends. CDR1 is SQVTM and CDR2 is ANQGSEA in the germline V gene. CDR3 residues: CSVAGAATDTQYF. As DNA, the CDR3 is TGCAGCGTGGCCGGGGCAGCCACAGATACGCAGTATTTT.

The rearrangement links TRBV13 to TRBJ2-7, with 8 bases fitting TRBD2. The CDR3 loop spans 15 amino acids. V lost 6 bases and J lost 4; bases outside the gene matches: 11. CDR1 and CDR2 from the germline V gene are PRHDT and FYEKMQ (reference sequence). CDR3 nucleotide sequence: TGTGCCAGCAGATCTCATACTAGCGGATCTTACGAGCAGTACTTC. Amino acid sequence: CASRSHTSGSYEQYF.

This chain joins TRBV5-4 and TRBJ1-1, with 7 nucleotides matching TRBD1. The CDR3 runs 16 residues. J lost 0 bases, V lost 4 bases, and 9 bases had no gene match. Germline V gene lookup returns CDR1 SGHNT and CDR2 YYREEE (reference sequence). CDR3: CASSKEQGPMNTEAFF. DNA of the CDR3: TGTGCCAGCAGCAAAGAACAGGGGCCGATGAACACTGAAGCTTTCTTT.

This chain links TRBV30 with TRBJ2-1, with 14 bases matching TRBD2. Germline V lookup: CDR1 GTSNPN, CDR2 SVGIG (reference sequence). The CDR3 loop spans 15 amino acids. J was trimmed by 9 bases and V by 3 bases; bases with no gene match: 7. The CDR3 sequence is CAWRGLAGVSGEQFF. CDR3 DNA sequence: TGTGCCTGGAGGGGACTAGCGGGAGTTAGTGGTGAGCAGTTCTTC.

This sequence joins TRBV7-3 and TRBJ2-5; 7 bases align to TRBD2. Germline V gene data show CDR1 as SGHTA and CDR2 as FQGTGA. CDR3 length: 14 amino acids. Trimming cost V 0 bases and J 5 bases; bases outside gene matches: 3. The CDR3 nucleotides read TGTGCCAGCAGCTTAACGGGCGGGAGTGAGACCCAGTACTTC. Protein: CASSLTGGSETQYF.

The rearrangement uses TRBV7-2 and TRBJ1-2; TRBD1 is a possible D gene (5 bases). This CDR3 has 14 amino acids. Per the germline V gene, CDR1 is SGHTA and CDR2 is FQGNSA. The V end was cut by 2 bases, the J end by 7 bases, with 14 bases between. The CDR3 DNA is TGTGCCAGCAGCTTAAGCGAGGGGACCGGTGGCTACACCTTC. It specifies CASSLSEGTGGYTF.

This rearrangement joins TRBV9 to TRBJ2-5; 8 nucleotides agree with TRBD1. The V gene end was trimmed by 4 bases and the J gene end by 5 bases; junction bases not matched to a gene: 10. The CDR3 extends over 15 amino acids. Per germline, CDR1 SGDLS and CDR2 YYNGEE. In DNA, the CDR3 is TGTGCCAGCAGCTCCCGGACAGGGAAGGCGGAGACCCAGTACTTC. Amino acids: CASSSRTGKAETQYF. The variable domain in full, completed from reference TRBV9 and TRBJ2-5, reads DSGVTQTPKHLITATGQRVTLRCSPRSGDLSVYWYQQSLDQGLQFLIQYYNGEERAKGNILERFSAQQFPDLHSELNLSSLELGDSALYFCASSSRTGKAETQYFGPGTRLLVL.

V usage is TRBV6-6 and J usage is TRBJ2-3, with 11 bases aligning to TRBD2. CDR1 and CDR2 (germline): MNHNY, SVGAGI (reference sequence). Trimming at V came to 6 bases and at J to 1 base, leaving 6 bases not matched to a gene. This CDR3 comprises 16 residues. The CDR3 coding sequence is TGTGCCAGCAGCATACTAGCGGGAGTCGGCACAGATACGCAGTATTTT. Translated: CASSILAGVGTDTQYF.

The rearrangement uses TRBV30 and TRBJ1-2; 10 bases are shared with TRBD1. The CDR3 consists of 14 residues. V shed 3 bases and J 8 bases; nucleotides not matched to a gene: 9. Germline CDR1 and CDR2: GTSNPN and SVGIG (reference sequence). CDR3 nucleotide sequence: TGTGCCTGGAGCGCCAGGACAGGGGGATACGGCTACACCTTC. It is translated as CAWSARTGGYGYTF.

Comments on this clone: This sample includes further DNA sequences coding for the same CDR3. This sequence joins TRBV30 and TRBJ2-1; no clear D gene. The V and J ends lost 2 bases and 10 bases respectively, with 6 bases between them. The germline gives CDR1 GTSNPN, CDR2 SVGIG (reference sequence). The CDR3 has 10 residues. The DNA for the CDR3 is TGTGCCTGGAGTAGTGGGGAGCAGTTCTTC. The encoded protein is CAWSSGEQFF.

V is TRBV7-2 and J is TRBJ2-7, with 12 bases matching TRBD2. This CDR3 spans 17 amino acids. Trimming at V came to 5 bases and at J to 1 base, leaving 9 bases not matched to a gene. Germline CDR1 reads SGHTA; CDR2 reads FQGNSA. The CDR3 sequence: CASSEPGLAGFSYEQYF. DNA of the CDR3: TGTGCCAGCAGCGAACCGGGACTAGCGGGCTTTTCCTACGAGCAGTACTTC.

Regarding this clone: A read error may produce the germline difference seen at one junction end. The chain has TRBV7-7 and TRBJ2-7, with 11 bases fitting TRBD2. The CDR3 totals 14 residues. CDR1 and CDR2 (germline): SSHAT, FNYEAQ (reference sequence). The CDR3 bases are TGTGCTAGCAGCCGCGGGACTAGCGGTTACGAGCAGTACTTC. Translating it yields CASSRGTSGYEQYF.

The J gene is TRBJ2-1, the V gene TRBV11-2; D not resolved. The CDR3 is made up of 15 amino acids. V was trimmed by 3 bases and J by 0 bases, leaving 9 bases between them. Per the germline V gene, CDR1 is SGHAT and CDR2 is FQNNGV. The CDR3 is CASSFLQGSYNEQFF. CDR3 sequence (DNA): TGTGCCAGCAGCTTCCTCCAAGGCTCCTACAATGAGCAGTTCTTC. Variable domain in full (rest from reference TRBV11-2 and TRBJ2-1): EAGVAQSPRYKIIEKRQSVAFWCNPISGHATLYWYQQILGQGPKLLIQFQNNGVVDDSQLPKDRFSAERLKGVDSTLKIQPAKLEDSAVYLCASSFLQGSYNEQFFGPGTRLTVL.

Worth noting for this clone: This CDR3 fails to terminate in the conserved phenylalanine or tryptophan, so it likely reflects a read error. Because the CDR3's place on the DNA is in doubt, the DNA is left out and the CDR3 is given as listed by TCRdb. The rearrangement uses TRBV28 and TRBJ2-3; no DNA check was done on the table's D call, TRBD1. Germline V gene sequence: CDR1 MDHEN, CDR2 SYDVKM. A total of 12 residues make up the CDR3, ends included. CDR3 in amino acids: CASSFAGHPQVS.

The chain is built from TRBV7-2 and TRBJ2-1; 13 nucleotides agree with TRBD2. Germline loops: CDR1 SGHTA, CDR2 FQGNSA. The CDR3 spans 16 residues. V trimming: 6 bases; J trimming: 9 bases; junction bases outside the gene matches: 11. The CDR3: CASRKVRTSGRGEQFF. The CDR3 DNA reads TGTGCCAGCAGAAAAGTCAGGACTAGCGGGAGAGGTGAGCAGTTCTTC.

The chain links TRBV2 to TRBJ1-2; no clear D. With 7 bases removed from V and 3 bases from J, the gap between germline ends came to 3 bases. The CDR3 is 10 residues long. Germline values: CDR1 SNHLY, CDR2 FYNNEI. CDR3 DNA: TGTGCCAGCATAGACTATGGCTACACCTTC. The encoded protein is CASIDYGYTF.

The V call is TRBV6-1, the J call TRBJ2-1; 7 nucleotides agree with TRBD1. The CDR3 loop spans 12 amino acids. The germline V gene encodes CDR1 MNHNS and CDR2 SASEGT. The V gene end was trimmed by 7 bases and the J gene end by 6 bases; junction bases not matched to a gene: 3. The chain's CDR3 is CASKRQGNEQFF. CDR3 coding DNA: TGTGCCAGCAAACGACAGGGCAATGAGCAGTTCTTC.

The genes are TRBV2 and TRBJ2-1; D may be TRBD2 (5 bases). The CDR3 runs to 15 residues. V lost 7 bases and J lost 5, with 18 bases in between. Germline V gene lookup returns CDR1 SNHLY and CDR2 FYNNEI. This CDR3 reads CASKLAGLWDNEQFF. In DNA, the CDR3 is TGTGCCAGCAAGCTCGCGGGTTTGTGGGACAATGAGCAGTTCTTC. Full variable domain (rest looked up from reference TRBV2 and TRBJ2-1): EPEVTQTPSHQVTQMGQEVILRCVPISNHLYFYWYRQILGQKVEFLVSFYNNEISEKSEIFDDQFSVERPDGSNFTLKIRSTKLEDSAMYFCASKLAGLWDNEQFFGPGTRLTVL.

The chain uses TRBV10-3 and TRBJ1-2, with unresolved D. V was pared by 3 bases and J by 4 bases, with 9 bases between. CDR1 and CDR2 (germline): ENHRY, SYGVKD. This CDR3 spans 13 amino acids. The CDR3 reads CAISESQTYGYTF. The CDR3 DNA reads TGTGCCATCAGTGAAAGTCAGACCTATGGCTACACCTTC.

The CDR3, as DNA: TGTGCTAGTGGTTTAGCCAACAGGGAAGGCGGCTACACCTTC. This sequence encodes CASGLANREGGYTF. The V gene is TRBV12-5, the J gene TRBJ1-2; D possibly corresponds to TRBD1 (6 bases). V was shortened by 3 bases and J by 8 bases, with 16 bases between the two germline ends. Germline V gene sequence: CDR1 LGHNT, CDR2 FRNRAP. The CDR3 runs to 14 residues.

The chain employs TRBV18 and TRBJ2-3; 13 bases align to TRBD2. CDR1 is KGHSH, CDR2 LQKENI, per germline. The CDR3 loop spans 17 amino acids. Trimming removed 2 bases from V and 4 bases from J; junction bases left unmatched: 6. CDR3 coding DNA: TGTGCCAGCTCACCAACCCTACTAGCGGGAGGGGCAGATACGCAGTATTTT. Translating gives CASSPTLLAGGADTQYF.

This clone was picked up one time. The chain is built from TRBV29-1 and TRBJ2-7, with 9 bases matching TRBD2. The CDR3 covers 16 residues. The V segment lost 1 base and the J segment 1 base; nucleotides outside the gene matches: 8. Germline loops: CDR1 SQVTM, CDR2 ANQGSEA. The CDR3 protein is CSVEGRTSALSYEQYF. The CDR3 DNA reads as TGCAGCGTTGAAGGCCGGACTAGCGCCTTATCCTACGAGCAGTACTTC.

J is TRBJ1-2 and V is TRBV28; 7 bases line up with TRBD1. V dropped 7 bases and J dropped 6; count of bases not matched to a gene: 8. Germline V CDR1 and CDR2: MDHEN, SYDVKM. This CDR3 has 13 residues. The CDR3 region is CASNTTGYHGYTF. The CDR3 region has the DNA TGTGCCAGCAACACGACAGGGTACCATGGCTACACCTTC.